Following are 20 T cell receptor beta chains from one sample sequenced in a study of T cell responses to AZD1222 COVID-19 vaccine. Repertoires were generated with immunoSEQ multiplex PCR, while TCRdb's copy carries only in-frame clones and drops some. The table lists some 120,000 clones, about 89% of them singletons. This specimen consisted of peripheral blood, obtained on day 0 of AZD1222 vaccination. The receptors were sampled from an adult in good health.

The CDR3 DNA reads TGTGCCAGCAGCGGGGGGGGCTGGTACGAGCAGTACTTC. Translation: CASSGGGWYEQYF. The chain combines TRBV2 with TRBJ2-7; the match to TRBD2 covers 8 bases. Germline CDR1 and CDR2: SNHLY and FYNNEI. The V segment lost 6 bases and the J segment 4 bases; nucleotides outside the gene matches: 5. This CDR3 has 13 residues.

The rearrangement uses TRBV5-1 and TRBJ1-5; D may be TRBD1 (6 bases). The germline V gene encodes CDR1 SGHRS and CDR2 YFSETQ. The CDR3 sequence is 15 residues long. V lost 0 bases, J lost 9 bases, and 16 bases lay in between. The CDR3 loop is CASSLGGYRDSPQHF. CDR3 bases: TGCGCCAGCAGCTTGGGGGGATACAGGGATTCGCCCCAGCATTTT. The full variable domain, in which reference TRBV5-1 and TRBJ1-5 provide the parts outside the CDR3, is KAGVTQTPRYLIKTRGQQVTLSCSPISGHRSVSWYQQTPGQGLQFLFEYFSETQRNKGNFPGRFSGRQFSNSRSEMNVSTLELGDSALYLCASSLGGYRDSPQHFGDGTRLSIL.

The rearrangement uses TRBV5-6 and TRBJ1-1, with 7 bases aligning to TRBD1. The CDR3 spans 15 residues. Germline V CDR1 and CDR2: SGHDT, YYEEEE. With 0 bases clipped from V and 1 base from J, the junction kept 3 bases outside the gene matches. The CDR3 loop reads CASSLARQGNTEAFF. CDR3 nucleotides: TGTGCCAGCAGCTTGGCTAGACAGGGGAACACTGAAGCTTTCTTT.

The chain recombines TRBV5-4 with TRBJ2-3; D possibly corresponds to TRBD2 (5 bases). Germline V gene sequence: CDR1 SGHNT, CDR2 YYREEE (reference sequence). This CDR3 region has 15 residues. V was shortened by 0 bases and J by 2 bases, with 10 bases between the two germline ends. The CDR3 nucleotides read TGTGCCAGCAGCTTGGTTCTCGGGGACACAGATACGCAGTATTTT. Residues: CASSLVLGDTDTQYF.

The V and J genes are TRBV7-9 and TRBJ1-5; TRBD1 matches at 8 bases. In germline, CDR1 is SEHNR, CDR2 FQNEAQ (reference sequence). J was trimmed by 6 bases and V by 5 bases; bases with no gene match: 9. This CDR3 is 15 amino acids long. CDR3 coding DNA: TGTGCCAGCAGCCCCTCCGGACAGGGAATTCAGCCCCAGCATTTT. This encodes CASSPSGQGIQPQHF.

The rearrangement joins TRBV11-2 to TRBJ2-3, with 8 positions matching TRBD1. V lost 3 bases, J lost 2 bases, and 4 bases stayed unmatched. Per germline, CDR1 SGHAT and CDR2 FQNNGV. CDR3 size: 15 residues. The CDR3 protein is CASSLGTGNTDTQYF. In DNA form, the CDR3 reads TGTGCCAGCAGCTTGGGGACAGGTAACACAGATACGCAGTATTTT.

The CDR3 sequence is CASSFDSNEKLFF. Written as DNA, the CDR3 is TGTGCCAGCAGCTTCGACAGTAATGAAAAACTGTTTTTT. The chain combines TRBV9 with TRBJ1-4; tentatively, D is TRBD1 (5 bases). The germline V gene has CDR1 SGDLS and CDR2 YYNGEE. The CDR3 consists of 13 residues. V lost 4 bases and J 4 bases, leaving 8 bases between the germline ends.

V and J are TRBV5-6 and TRBJ1-6, with D uncertain. V was pared by 6 bases and J by 0 bases, with 16 bases between. The CDR3 contains 17 residues. Germline CDR1 SGHDT, CDR2 YYEEEE. CDR3 coding DNA: TGTGCCAGCAACGTCTATGGGGAAAGCTCCTATAATTCACCCCTCCACTTT. Translation: CASNVYGESSYNSPLHF.

The chain recombines TRBV7-3 with TRBJ1-2; D gene unclear. The length of the CDR3 is 15 residues. The V end lost 2 bases, the J end lost 3 bases, and 13 bases lay between the germline ends. Germline CDR1 and CDR2: SGHTA and FQGTGA. The CDR3 reads CASSLDPGLDYGYTF. The CDR3 coding sequence is TGTGCCAGCAGCTTAGATCCGGGTTTGGACTATGGCTACACCTTC.

This clone was observed a single time. The chain has TRBV2 and TRBJ2-7; D is ambiguous. This CDR3 contains 14 residues. Germline CDR1 SNHLY, CDR2 FYNNEI. V was cut by 6 bases and J by 0 bases, with 12 bases left in between. CDR3 DNA sequence: TGTGCCAGCAGAAGTGAATCTAGCTCCTACGAGCAGTACTTC. Its translation is CASRSESSSYEQYF.

The chain combines TRBV30 with TRBJ1-1; maybe TRBD1 (5 bases). With 5 bases removed from V and 1 base from J, the gap between germline ends came to 14 bases. Germline V gene data show CDR1 as GTSNPN and CDR2 as SVGIG (reference sequence). CDR3 size: 14 residues. For the CDR3, the DNA is TGTGCCTGGCGCGCGCAAGGGGAGAACACTGAAGCTTTCTTT. This gives the protein CAWRAQGENTEAFF.

The chain employs TRBV20-1 and TRBJ2-5; the D gene could be TRBD1 or TRBD2 (5 bases each). The V end lost 3 bases, the J end lost 5 bases, and 10 bases lay between the germline ends. The CDR3 consists of 12 residues. Germline CDR1 and CDR2: DFQATT and SNEGSKA (reference sequence). The CDR3: CSASSGSETQYF. Written as DNA, the CDR3 is TGCAGTGCTAGTTCAGGGAGCGAGACCCAGTACTTC.

The rearrangement links TRBV2 to TRBJ1-5; 7 positions match TRBD1. J lost 7 bases, V lost 5 bases, and 14 bases had no gene match. The CDR3 is 16 residues long. CDR1 is SNHLY and CDR2 is FYNNEI in the germline V gene. The CDR3 loop reads CASSPFRSGGAQPQHF. CDR3 sequence (DNA): TGTGCCAGCAGTCCCTTTCGGTCAGGGGGTGCACAGCCCCAGCATTTT.

This chain joins TRBV19 and TRBJ1-1; weak D call: TRBD1 (6 bases). The germline V gene encodes CDR1 LNHDA and CDR2 SQIVND (reference sequence). CDR3 length equals 18 residues. V gave up 2 bases and J gave up 3 bases, with 22 bases separating them. The CDR3 region is CASSIFWGRGVSDTEAFF. Written as DNA, the CDR3 is TGTGCCAGTAGTATATTCTGGGGCAGGGGAGTCTCGGACACTGAAGCTTTCTTT.

The rearrangement joins TRBV3-1 (or the pseudogene TRBV3-2) to TRBJ1-2, with 9 bases aligning to TRBD1. The J segment lost 2 bases and the V segment lost 3 bases, leaving 1 base of the junction unmatched. Germline V gene sequence: CDR1 LGHDT, CDR2 YNNKEL (reference sequence). The CDR3 sequence is 14 residues long. DNA of the CDR3: TGTGCCAGCAGCCATACAGGGGGCAACTATGGCTACACCTTC. It is translated as CASSHTGGNYGYTF.

Here the CDR3 reads CASSLKVLETQYF. CDR3 nucleotide sequence: TGTGCCAGCAGCTTAAAGGTCCTAGAGACCCAGTACTTC. This chain uses TRBV7-3 with TRBJ2-5; D not resolved. In germline, CDR1 is SGHTA, CDR2 FQGTGA. The CDR3 length is 13 residues. Trimming removed 1 base from V and 4 bases from J, with 7 bases in between.

The chain couples TRBV6-5 to TRBJ1-1, with D hard to call. Germline V gene lookup returns CDR1 MNHEY and CDR2 SVGAGI. The CDR3 runs 11 residues. V lost 10 bases and J 3 bases, leaving 9 bases between the germline ends. The CDR3 reads CATVDDTEAFF. For the CDR3, the DNA is TGTGCCACGGTGGATGACACTGAAGCTTTCTTT.

J is TRBJ1-5 and V is TRBV19; D uncertain. The CDR3 has 13 amino acids. Looked up from germline, CDR1 is LNHDA and CDR2 is SQIVND (reference sequence). Deletions cut 3 bases from V and 4 bases from J, with 7 bases between. This CDR3 is CASSIGVNQPQHF. Here the CDR3 DNA reads TGTGCCAGTAGTATCGGGGTAAATCAGCCCCAGCATTTT.

This clone was observed a single time. The CDR3 bases are TGTGCCAGCAGCTCCCTCCAGGGTGCTGGCTACACCTTC. The encoded protein is CASSSLQGAGYTF. The rearrangement links TRBV7-8 to TRBJ1-2; D is perhaps TRBD1 (5 bases). The CDR3 is made up of 13 amino acids. Germline values: CDR1 SGHVS, CDR2 FQNEAQ. Between the trimmed V and J ends, which lost 4 bases and 7 bases, there was a span of 13 bases.

This rearrangement joins TRBV5-1 to TRBJ1-1, with D perhaps TRBD1 (5 bases). The CDR3 length is 14 residues. V was cut by 0 bases and J by 5 bases, with 11 bases left in between. CDR1 SGHRS and CDR2 YFSETQ come from the germline V gene. The DNA of the CDR3 is TGCGCCAGCAGCTTGGCAGGGAAGGAGACTGAAGCTTTCTTT. The encoded protein is CASSLAGKETEAFF.